The clone carrying this T cell receptor (beta chain) was picked up a small number of times. CDR1 SQVTM and CDR2 ANQGSEA come from the germline V gene. CDR3 length: 10 amino acids. The germline V and J ends were trimmed by 7 bases and 8 bases, with 8 bases remaining between them. This sample is drawn from a study of T cells after yellow fever vaccination. TCRdb re-analysed the 5' RACE reads in MiXCR, keeping a single row per CDR3 protein. The repertoire includes 450,000 to 550,000 distinct CDR3 sequences, about 19% of them detected once, and about 13% sits in the top ten. This TCR came from a man aged 30 to 45 who received the YFV17D yellow fever vaccine. The chain links TRBV29-1 to TRBJ1-4; D is uncertain. Source: PBMCs, taken 15 days after the yellow fever booster vaccination. CDR3 sequence (DNA): TGCAGCGCTGGCAGAGAAAAACTGTTTTTT. As protein: CSAGREKLFF.